The 4 T cell receptor beta chains reported below all come from one sample, sequenced in a study of neurological immune-mediated disorders. Via MiXCR, TCRdb re-called the 5' RACE reads, giving one row per CDR3 protein. This sample has 60,000 or so distinct CDR3 sequences; more than 9.5% occur once, and the top ten carry 1.5% to 2%. What was sequenced was PBMCs. The receptors derive from a man in his 60s in good health.

This clonotype was seen at least ten times. The chain is built from TRBV20-1 and TRBJ1-5; D not certain. V lost 6 bases, J lost 4 bases, and 22 bases lay in between. In germline, CDR1 is DFQATT, CDR2 SNEGSKA (reference sequence). The CDR3 has 16 amino acids. In nucleotides, the CDR3 is TGCAGTGCGCAGGCGGTCGAGGTCGTGGTTAATCAGCCCCAGCATTTT. Residues: CSAQAVEVVVNQPQHF.

This clonotype has at least ten counts. This chain uses TRBV11-2 with TRBJ2-5, with TRBD2 identical over 8 bases. Germline-derived CDR1 and CDR2 are SGHAT and FQNNGV. The CDR3 runs 17 residues. V lost 1 base to trimming and J lost 5 bases; unmatched junction nucleotides: 12. CDR3 sequence: CASSLVGSGGLRETQYF. DNA for the CDR3: TGTGCCAGCAGCTTAGTCGGCAGCGGGGGTCTTCGGGAGACCCAGTACTTC. Full variable domain (rest looked up from reference TRBV11-2 and TRBJ2-5): EAGVAQSPRYKIIEKRQSVAFWCNPISGHATLYWYQQILGQGPKLLIQFQNNGVVDDSQLPKDRFSAERLKGVDSTLKIQPAKLEDSAVYLCASSLVGSGGLRETQYFGPGTRLLVL.

This clonotype was seen many times. The V gene is TRBV6-2 or TRBV6-3, the J gene TRBJ2-3; TRBD2 is a possible D gene (7 bases). Germline lookup yields CDR1 MNHEY and CDR2 SVGEGT. This CDR3 contains 15 residues. Deletions cut 6 bases from V and 2 bases from J, with 15 bases between. DNA of the CDR3: TGTGCCAGCAGACCCGCGGGGGCAGACACAGATACGCAGTATTTT. Its protein product is CASRPAGADTDTQYF.

This clonotype was recorded many times. The V and J genes are TRBV6-2 or TRBV6-3 and TRBJ2-5; D is undetermined. The V and J ends lost 2 bases and 5 bases respectively, with 3 bases between them. The CDR3 loop spans 11 amino acids. Germline assignment: CDR1 MNHEY and CDR2 SVGEGT. DNA of the CDR3: TGTGCCAGCAGTTACCCGGAGACCCAGTACTTC. Protein sequence: CASSYPETQYF.